These 9 T cell receptor beta chains share one sample of origin, sequenced in a study of blood T cells in healthy people across ages. PCR was performed a second time for about 7 to 11 cycles using a sample-barcoded 5' primer and a J-beta primer mix. MiXCR, run by TCRdb on the 5' RACE reads, gives a single entry per CDR3 protein. The profile shows around 2 million distinct CDR3 sequences, about 39% of them singletons. Input material: blood. These receptors all come from a human donor in good health.

The chain has TRBV29-1 and TRBJ1-1; 8 bases map to TRBD1. The germline CDR1 and CDR2 sequences are SQVTM and ANQGSEA. With 7 bases clipped from V and 1 base from J, the junction kept 5 bases outside the gene matches. This CDR3 contains 13 residues. The CDR3 nucleotides read TGCAGCGCCGCCACAGGGGGGAACACTGAAGCTTTCTTT. Translating it yields CSAATGGNTEAFF.

The sample holds a few counts of this clonotype. The J gene is TRBJ2-7, the V gene TRBV6-1; either TRBD1 or TRBD2 may fit D (5 bases each). The CDR3 has 14 amino acids. Trimming stripped 4 bases from V and 2 bases from J, with 12 bases between. CDR1 and CDR2 (germline): MNHNS, SASEGT. The CDR3 DNA reads TGTGCCAGCAGTGTGCAGGGACCCGCCTACGAGCAGTACTTC. Amino acids: CASSVQGPAYEQYF.

The chain is built from TRBV20-1 and TRBJ1-1; D unresolved. Germline V CDR1 and CDR2: DFQATT, SNEGSKA (reference sequence). The V and J ends lost 5 bases and 4 bases respectively, with 14 bases between them. The CDR3 runs to 13 residues. The CDR3 sequence: CSAYYGRATEAFF. The DNA for the CDR3 is TGCAGTGCTTACTACGGGAGGGCCACTGAAGCTTTCTTT.

This clonotype was counted a few times. The rearrangement joins TRBV27 to TRBJ2-7; D tentatively fits TRBD1 or TRBD2 (5 bases each). The V gene's germline CDR1 is MNHEY and CDR2 SMNVEV (reference sequence). The CDR3 extends over 13 amino acids. Trimming cost V 9 bases and J 1 base, with 13 bases left between them. The CDR3 DNA follows: TGTGCCAGAAGCCGGGACCGGTCCTACGAGCAGTACTTC. Translated, it gives CARSRDRSYEQYF.

This clonotype has a handful of counts. The V gene is TRBV6-2 or TRBV6-3, the J gene TRBJ1-1; tentatively, D is TRBD1 (5 bases). Germline V CDR1 and CDR2: MNHEY, SVGEGT. Trimming left V 5 bases short and J 7 bases short, with 11 bases between. This CDR3 spans 12 amino acids. DNA of the CDR3: TGTGCCAGCAGTCACCCGGGACTTGAAGCTTTCTTT. Amino acids: CASSHPGLEAFF.

In its sample, this clonotype was seen a few times. V and J are TRBV10-3 and TRBJ2-7, with D perhaps being TRBD1 or TRBD2 (5 bases each). Germline lookup yields CDR1 ENHRY and CDR2 SYGVKD. This CDR3 comprises 16 residues. V lost 8 bases and J 2 bases, leaving 22 bases between the germline ends. CDR3 residues: CAISAPGTQTTYEQYF. CDR3 nucleotide sequence: TGTGCCATCTCTGCTCCCGGGACCCAGACCACCTACGAGCAGTACTTC.

The sample holds a few counts of this clonotype. The chain joins TRBV5-5 to TRBJ2-3; D may be TRBD1 (6 bases). From germline, CDR1 is SGHKS and CDR2 YYEKEE (reference sequence). With 3 bases removed from V and 2 bases from J, the gap between germline ends came to 10 bases. This CDR3 comprises 14 residues. The CDR3 DNA reads TGTGCCAGCAGCTCACAGGGATTCACAGATACGCAGTATTTT. This translates into CASSSQGFTDTQYF.

This clonotype showed up just a few times. This rearrangement joins TRBV10-3 to TRBJ2-2; tentatively, D is TRBD1 or TRBD2 (5 bases each). Deletions cut 7 bases from V and 1 base from J, with 13 bases between. Germline V gene sequence: CDR1 ENHRY, CDR2 SYGVKD. This CDR3 region has 15 residues. The CDR3 here is CAITPGRLNTGELFF. CDR3 in DNA: TGTGCCATCACGCCGGGACGGCTGAACACCGGGGAGCTGTTTTTT.

This clonotype came up a few times. The rearrangement joins TRBV7-6 to TRBJ2-7; D not resolved. V was clipped by 4 bases and J by 0 bases, with 16 bases between them. Per germline, CDR1 SGHVS and CDR2 FNYEAQ. This CDR3 spans 16 amino acids. The CDR3 DNA sequence: TGTGCCAGCAGCTCAACCCTCGTGGGCGGCTCCTACGAGCAGTACTTC. This gives the protein CASSSTLVGGSYEQYF.